The present T cell receptor (beta chain) was sequenced within a study of T cells in localized non-small cell lung cancer. Findings and caveats of the study: Sequence data derive from only one tumor region, so heterogeneity remains possible. Clonality of T cells reached its maximum in uninvolved adjacent lung, surpassing tumor.

With regard to this clone: Its antigen is not known.

Some clones are missing from TCRdb's copy, which holds only in-frame ones; the method was immunoSEQ multiplex PCR. Of about 30,000 clones listed, about nine tenths are singletons. The sample in question was peripheral blood, obtained before any cancer treatment. This clonotype was obtained from a male donor aged 60 or over with stage I lung adenocarcinoma.

CDR3 protein: CASSGDSPGELFF. The CDR3 nucleotides read TGTGCCAGCAGTGGGGACAGCCCCGGGGAGCTGTTTTTT. The genes are TRBV2 and TRBJ2-2; 7 nucleotides align to TRBD1. The CDR3 is made up of 13 amino acids. The germline V gene encodes CDR1 SNHLY and CDR2 FYNNEI. Trimming took 4 bases from V and 6 from J; bases not matched to a gene: 2.